The source of this T cell receptor (beta chain) is a study of cytomegalovirus exposure and HLA in healthy donors (dated by TCRdb to between 2016 and 2019). At the level of the whole study: In an earlier analysis of fewer than 750 of the donors, about 260 Gb of sequence data and 100 million or so unique TCR beta sequences from some 170 million T cells were reported. About 300 gigabases of sequencing data and around 85 million unique TCR sequences made up an early release that covered about 640 HLA-typed donors. Among the approximately 430 genotyped donors, approximately 77% belonged to the genetic ancestry cluster associated with self-reported Caucasian donors. The study was designed to test whether signatures of past pathogen exposure could be identified by cataloging public T cell receptors. The T cell repertoires of 700 or so subjects were profiled by immunosequencing and related to cytomegalovirus serostatus. Besides the first cohort of roughly 700 subjects, a separate validation cohort made up of 120 different subjects was used. To predict cytomegalovirus infection status, the study brought together high-throughput TCR immunosequencing, statistical association of individual TCRs with disease status, and machine learning. To study patterns of TCR occurrence, a later analysis re-analyzed previously published TCR beta repertoires from 666 donors and added high-resolution HLA genotyping. Rather than drawing on any new phenotypic data, the later analysis identified candidate immune exposures from TCR beta sequences and the way those sequences occurred across donors. In an earlier analysis of roughly 600 of the donors, high-throughput TCR beta sequencing was used to judge whether each TCR beta V gene segment behaved as functional or pseudogenic. Donor age, sex, ethnicity and CMV serostatus were compiled together with the repertoire data. A later genetic analysis took genome-wide SNP genotypes for about three fifths of the roughly 670 donors and used that subset as a discovery cohort. All discovery cohort repertoires had been generated on a single sequencing platform. HLA typing covered class I and class II loci at four-digit resolution. The number of donors typed differed by locus, with about 629-640 for A, B, C, DRB1 and DQB1, around 500 for DQA1, 600 to 610 for DPA1, and around 430 for DPB1. Five DR-DQ haplotypes were treated as single units for association and clustering because of strong linkage in the cohort. On average, roughly 250,000 unique TCR beta nucleotide sequences were sequenced per donor among about 400 genotyped donors of the cohort, with roughly 18% of those sequences being non-productive.

Details on this clone: Its binding antigen is unknown. It has no much larger one-base neighbor in the sample; base qualities were not kept.

Libraries came from the immunoSEQ multiplex PCR assay. For the multiplex PCR, a mixture combining 60 forward primers for TCR Vbeta segments and 13 reverse primers for TCR Jbeta segments was used. The CDR3 region of rearranged TCR beta genes was amplified from genomic DNA by a multiplex PCR assay. The Illumina HiSeq System was used to sequence the amplified TCR beta libraries as 87-base-pair reads. The original methods were these. A later analysis counted about 80 million unique TCR beta chains across the 640 or so repertoires, and around 12 million of these chains were shared by at least two donors. Raw reads were error-corrected and collapsed into unique sequences by a nearest-neighbor algorithm in which closely related sequences were merged to remove PCR and sequencing errors. V, D and J gene segments were assigned by aligning CDR3 sequences to IMGT reference sequences. For a sequence to be retained, at least a six-nucleotide match to both a V gene segment and a J gene segment was required. A rearrangement was called productive if the CDR3 had no stop codons and remained in frame with V and J, and every other rearrangement was called non-productive. Following IMGT convention, CDR3 was defined as the stretch from the second conserved V-encoded cysteine to the conserved J-encoded phenylalanine. The earlier analysis of 500 to 650 of the donors excluded any sequence lacking an unambiguous match to a single V gene segment. An earlier analysis of some 610 of the donors called V segments functional above 56.7% productive rearrangements and segregating when the between-donor standard deviation exceeded 5%. To diagnose cytomegalovirus status from the catalog of TCR beta chain sequences, a statistical classification framework was built. In a later analysis, V and J genes were assigned by comparing TCR nucleotide sequences against IMGT/GENE-DB human TR gene sequences. In a later analysis, CDR3 sequences and most-parsimonious VDJ recombination scenarios were assigned using the TCRdist pipeline. In a later analysis, each TCR beta chain was defined by its CDR3 amino acid sequence together with its V-gene family, and reads lacking a unique V-gene family were excluded. To address suspected cross-contamination and a sequencing artifact, a later analysis removed 450 to 700 highly shared, low-generation-probability nucleotide sequences. In a later analysis, a clonal expansion index was calculated for each public chain from normalized within-repertoire ranks of inferred template counts. Generation probabilities in a later analysis came from a VDJ recombination model fitted to out-of-frame rearrangements, and those results were checked against IGoR. In a later analysis, TCR-TCR, TCR-HLA and TCR-CMV co-occurrence was scored with hypergeometric tests, and a repertoire-size bias correction was applied to TCR pairs. False discovery rates were estimated in a later analysis by permuting HLA or CMV assignments 20 times. In a later analysis, co-occurring TCRs were grouped using DBSCAN, with TCRdist sequence similarity added in when clustering inside HLA-allele-positive subsets. Repertoires with fewer than 30,000 or more than 120,000 public chains were left out of co-occurrence clustering, as were five repertoires with anomalous nucleotide sharing. TCRdb stores this immuneACCESS table with in-frame sequences only. Part of the clones is absent; in the studies checked, under half of the shortfall reflects unresolved V genes, and no reason is known for the rest. V, J and clone size derive from that table, while D and trimming were established from the DNA sequence. This sample is represented by 120,000 to 150,000 clones; around 80% of them were singletons. Of the sample, more than 2% falls within the top ten clones.

The CDR3 goes from the cysteine to the phenylalanine over 18 residues. Only CDR3 DNA is held: 54 bases, read in frame from base 1. V was cut back by 0 bases and J by 6 bases, leaving a gap of 23 bases between them. The germline V gene (reference sequence) specifies SEHNR as CDR1 and FQNEAQ as CDR2. The cohort comprised hundreds of healthy bone marrow donors. Cohort members were all nominally healthy when sampled, although unrecorded immune exposures were likely present. The donor was CMV seronegative and was included in the group of under 450 seronegative cohort members. Every donor gave a peripheral blood sample, and the peripheral blood mononuclear cells from that sample were used for TCR beta sequencing. Genomic DNA extraction from the blood cell samples was performed with the Qiagen DNeasy Blood Extraction Kit. Results and caveats for the whole study, not just this receptor: In an earlier analysis of 587 of the donors, most TCR beta V segments appeared in productive rearrangements about 90% or about 30% of the time, broadly matching IMGT annotations. A later analysis found that HLA-associated TCR beta chains were more clonally expanded and had lower generation probabilities than equally common non-associated chains. In a later analysis, most CMV-associated TCR beta chains were found to appear HLA-restricted, with HLA associations seemingly driven largely by CMV exposure. The presence/absence analyses assumed that sequencing depth was roughly uniform across donors, and that assumption may not be true. CMV serostatus was the only immune exposure information available for the cohort. In vitro tests confirmed that three of the cytomegalovirus-associated TCR beta chains recognize cytomegalovirus antigens. The classifier was reported to diagnose cytomegalovirus status with high specificity and sensitivity in both the original cohort and the validation cohort. Linkage disequilibrium might explain the correlated functional status among segregating V segments, but an unknown experimental factor could not be excluded. Only TCR beta chains were sequenced in this cohort, and the absence of alpha or paired-chain data limited detectable features. When HLA alleles, especially DR and DQ, strongly co-occurred, TCR associations were difficult to assign to individual alleles. A cluster of highly shared sequence variants was judged likely to be a technical artifact of the sequencing pipeline. According to a later analysis, TCR association rates differed among HLA loci, with DRB1 alleles showing the most associated TCRs and HLA-C alleles showing the fewest. A further reported finding was that TCR beta sequences accurately predicted the HLA-A and HLA-B alleles for most subjects in the first cohort. According to the authors, the approach could potentially be generalized to other disease states and immunological phenotypes. At a false discovery rate of 0.05, a later analysis linked under 20,000 TCR beta sequences to specific HLA alleles. While some public TCRs were present in many individuals, most TCR sequences turned up only very rarely across donors. In a later genetic analysis, fewer N-insertions in productive TCRs were reported among donors in an Asian-associated ancestry cluster than the roughly 700-donor mean. The earlier analysis of nearly 600 of the donors excluded some 15 rarely observed V segments, including chromosome 9 orphons, because counts were too low. An association between a missense DCLRE1C variant and V-gene and J-gene trimming of TCR beta chains was found in a later genetic analysis and replicated in an independent cohort. Some IMGT-functional V segments, including TRBV6-2 and TRBV6-3, could not be told apart with the 87-base-pair reads, so those segments were excluded. According to a later analysis, parvovirus B19, influenza, CMV and Epstein-Barr virus appeared linked to several top co-occurrence clusters. Because some donors lacked HLA typing at each locus, the association tests relied only on the typed subset. In the study, 150 to 200 TCR beta chains were listed as associated with cytomegalovirus.

The sequence joins TRBV7-9 to TRBJ1-2; TRBD1 might be the D gene, on 6 matching bases. The receptor was derived from a boy between 2 and 15 years old in good health and CMV-seronegative. Sample: PBMCs. The CDR3 protein is CASSLAPRGAGSADGYTF. The nucleotide sequence reads as follows: TGTGCCAGCAGCTTAGCCCCTCGGGGGGCGGGAAGCGCTGATGGCTACACCTTC.